The 3 T cell receptor beta chains reported below all come from one sample, sequenced in a study of cytotoxic CD8 clonotypes in ibrutinib-treated CLL. Profiled with immunoSEQ multiplex PCR; TCRdb holds only in-frame clones, not every one. The sample has roughly 300,000 clones; about 72% are singletons. This specimen consisted of PBMCs, obtained at disease progression, from a patient treated with ibrutinib. The receptors shown here come from a human donor with chronic lymphocytic leukemia.

The chain is built from TRBV7-8 and TRBJ1-6; a weak D match, TRBD1 (5 bases). Germline CDR1 reads SGHVS; CDR2 reads FQNEAQ. CDR3 size: 17 residues. Trimming pared 5 bases from V and 2 bases from J, leaving 16 bases between. The CDR3 protein is CASSHQASGAYNSPLHF. The DNA for the CDR3 is TGTGCCAGCAGCCATCAGGCTTCGGGGGCCTATAATTCACCCCTCCACTTT.

The rearrangement uses TRBV7-2 and TRBJ2-3, with 7 bases aligning to TRBD2. The CDR3 runs to 15 residues. Trimming took 4 bases from V and 2 from J; bases not matched to a gene: 6. Germline V gene data show CDR1 as SGHTA and CDR2 as FQGNSA. The CDR3 nucleotides are TGTGCCAGCAGCTCTCTCGGGAGGCACACAGATACGCAGTATTTT. Its protein is CASSSLGRHTDTQYF.

The count of this clone is one. This chain uses TRBV25-1 with TRBJ2-3; 7 nucleotides align to TRBD1. Germline V gene lookup returns CDR1 MGHDK and CDR2 SYGVNS. The CDR3 is 13 amino acids. V lost 7 bases and J lost 5; bases outside the gene matches: 6. CDR3 sequence reads: CASTGTVGDTQYF. The CDR3 coding sequence is TGTGCCAGCACCGGGACAGTTGGAGATACGCAGTATTTT.